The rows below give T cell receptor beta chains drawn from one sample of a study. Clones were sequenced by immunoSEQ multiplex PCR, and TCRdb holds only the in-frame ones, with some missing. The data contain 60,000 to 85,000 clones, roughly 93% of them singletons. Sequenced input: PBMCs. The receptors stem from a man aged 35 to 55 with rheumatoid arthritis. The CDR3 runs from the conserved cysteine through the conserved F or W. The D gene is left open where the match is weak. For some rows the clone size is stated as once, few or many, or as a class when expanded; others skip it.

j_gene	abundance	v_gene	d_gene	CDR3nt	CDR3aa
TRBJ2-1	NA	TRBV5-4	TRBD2	TGTGCCAGCAGCCGACCCCCTAGCGGGAAGCCCCATGAGCAGTTCTTC	CASSRPPSGKPHEQFF
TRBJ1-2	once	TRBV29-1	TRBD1	TGCAGCGTTGAAAGGGGGGCAGGGGGCGCCGGATGGTATGGCTACACCTTC	CSVERGAGGAGWYGYTF
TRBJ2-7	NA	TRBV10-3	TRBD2	TGTGCCATCAGTGAGGGGACTAGCGGCCTCTCCTACGAGCAGTACTTC	CAISEGTSGLSYEQYF
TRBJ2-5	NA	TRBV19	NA	TGTGCCAGTTCTACTGGGGCCCTGCAAGAGACCCAGTACTTC	CASSTGALQETQYF
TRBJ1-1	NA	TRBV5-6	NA	TGTGCCAGCAGCTTAACCGGGACAACCCTGAACACTGAAGCTTTCTTT	CASSLTGTTLNTEAFF
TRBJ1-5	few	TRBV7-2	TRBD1	TGTGCCAGCAGCCCCCACGGGACAGGGAGGGAGCCCCAGCATTTT	CASSPHGTGREPQHF
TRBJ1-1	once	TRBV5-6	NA	TGTGCCAGTCTTCGGTTCAACACTGAAGCTTTCTTT	CASLRFNTEAFF
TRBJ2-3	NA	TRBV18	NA	TGTGCCAGCTCACAACGAATTACAGATACGCAGTATTTT	CASSQRITDTQYF
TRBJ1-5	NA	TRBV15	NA	TGTGCCACCAGTCAACCCTTGGGACAGCCCCAGCATTTT	CATSQPLGQPQHF
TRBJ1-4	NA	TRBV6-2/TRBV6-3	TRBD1	TGTGCCAGCAGTCCAACACAGGGGTGGACTAATGAAAAACTGTTTTTT	CASSPTQGWTNEKLFF
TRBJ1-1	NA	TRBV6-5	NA	TGTGCCAGCAGTTACAAGCGGAACACTGAAGCTTTCTTT	CASSYKRNTEAFF
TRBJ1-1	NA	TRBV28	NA	TGTGCCAGCAGTTTAAGGGGACGTGAAGCTTTCTTT	CASSLRGREAFF
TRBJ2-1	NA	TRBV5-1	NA	TGCGCCAGCAGCCCGGGACACACAACCTACAATGAGCAGTTCTTC	CASSPGHTTYNEQFF
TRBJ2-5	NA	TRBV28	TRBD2	TGTGCCAGCAGGCTAGGGACTAGCGGGGTCTTGACCCAGTACTTC	CASRLGTSGVLTQYF
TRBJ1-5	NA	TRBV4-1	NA	TGCGCCAGCAGCCAAGATATAGTCAGGGATCAGCCCCAGCATTTT	CASSQDIVRDQPQHF
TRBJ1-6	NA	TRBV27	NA	TGTGCCAGCAGTGCCACTACAGGAGGGGATAATTCACCCCTCCACTTT	CASSATTGGDNSPLHF
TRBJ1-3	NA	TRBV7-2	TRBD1	TGTGCCAGCAGCCCCACCGGCAGGGGGGACACCATATATTTT	CASSPTGRGDTIYF
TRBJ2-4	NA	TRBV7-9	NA	TGTGCCAGCAGCCGCAGAGGGGCAGAAAACATTCAGTACTTC	CASSRRGAENIQYF
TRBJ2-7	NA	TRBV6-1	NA	TGTGCCAGCAGTGAATTCCAGGGACTGGGACGCAGACCTTTGGGCGAGCAGTACTTC	CASSEFQGLGRRPLGEQYF
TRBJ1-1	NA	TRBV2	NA	TGTGCCAGCAGGCAGGGACCGGGGACTGAAGCTTTCTTT	CASRQGPGTEAFF
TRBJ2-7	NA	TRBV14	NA	TGTGCCAGCAGCCAAGAGGAGGTCTACGAGCAGTACTTC	CASSQEEVYEQYF
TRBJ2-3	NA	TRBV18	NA	TGTGCCAGCTCAGAGAAGATCACAGATACGCAGTATTTT	CASSEKITDTQYF
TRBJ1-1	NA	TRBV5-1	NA	TGCGCCAGCAGGGTAGGGGTGAACACTGAAGCTTTCTTT	CASRVGVNTEAFF
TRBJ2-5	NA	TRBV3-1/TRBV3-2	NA	TGTGCCAGCAGCCAAGATAGCAAGACCCAGTACTTC	CASSQDSKTQYF
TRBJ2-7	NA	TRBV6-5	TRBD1	TGTGCCGCACGTACAGGGGGCATGGAAGAGCAGTACTTC	CAARTGGMEEQYF
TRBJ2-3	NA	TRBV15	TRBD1	TGTGCCACCAGCAGAGATTCAGGGGGCAAAGATACGCAGTATTTT	CATSRDSGGKDTQYF
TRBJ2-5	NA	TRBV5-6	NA	TGTGCCAGCAGCTGGGGGCCTCAAGAGACCCAGTACTTC	CASSWGPQETQYF
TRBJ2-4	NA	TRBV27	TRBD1	TGTGCCAGCAGTTTCGCACAGGGGGCGAGGAACATTCAGTACTTC	CASSFAQGARNIQYF
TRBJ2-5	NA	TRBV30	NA	TGTGCCTGGAGTGGATCCGAGGACGACTCCCAGTACTTC	CAWSGSEDDSQYF
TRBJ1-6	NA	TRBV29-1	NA	TGCAGCGTTGTAGACGGTTCCTATAATTCACCCCTCCACTTT	CSVVDGSYNSPLHF
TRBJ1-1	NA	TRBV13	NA	TGTGCCAGCATAGAGCTGGGCCTAAGGACTGAAGCTTTCTTT	CASIELGLRTEAFF